The 23 T cell receptor beta chains listed next were all sequenced from one sample in a study of blood T cell repertoires in COVID-19 (dated by TCRdb to 2018 to 2021). The method was the immunoSEQ multiplex PCR assay. TCRdb's version of the immuneACCESS table is confined to in-frame rearrangements and falls short of the full clone set. An unresolved V gene accounts for under half of the shortfall where checked; the remainder is of unknown origin. The sample yields tens of thousands of clones; over 70% were counted once. The ten largest clones take up over 15% of the sample. Sequenced sample: peripheral blood. These receptors came from a woman aged 60-75 years with acute or convalescent COVID-19.

The V and J genes are TRBV10-3 and TRBJ1-5; 7 positions match TRBD1. J lost 3 bases, V lost 0 bases, and 8 bases had no gene match. The germline V gene encodes CDR1 ENHRY and CDR2 SYGVKD. The CDR3 length is 17 residues. The CDR3 here is CAISESGQKGLNQPQHF. In DNA, the CDR3 is TGTGCCATCAGTGAGTCGGGACAGAAGGGGCTCAATCAGCCCCAGCATTTT.

The V and J genes are TRBV19 and TRBJ2-7; 7 positions match TRBD2. The ends lost 6 bases at V and 5 bases at J; junction bases unmatched: 10. In germline, CDR1 is LNHDA, CDR2 SQIVND (reference sequence). The CDR3 contains 14 residues. CDR3 in amino acids: CASSMTGGFNEQYF. The CDR3 DNA reads as TGTGCCAGTAGCATGACCGGGGGGTTTAACGAGCAGTACTTC.

The chain combines TRBV11-3 with TRBJ2-5; D might be TRBD1 (6 bases). V gave up 3 bases and J gave up 8 bases, with 13 bases separating them. The CDR3 has 13 amino acids. Per the germline V gene, CDR1 is SGHNT and CDR2 is YENEEA. CDR3: CASSFYRAETQYF. The CDR3 nucleotides read TGTGCCAGCAGCTTTTACAGGGCTGAAACCCAGTACTTC.

The chain carries TRBV5-4 and TRBJ1-1; the match to TRBD1 covers 8 bases. The junction had 13 bases not matched to a gene; V was cut back by 0 bases and J by 3 bases. The CDR3 contains 18 residues. The germline CDR1 and CDR2 sequences are SGHNT and YYREEE (reference sequence). Written as DNA, the CDR3 is TGTGCCAGCAGCTTGGCAGGGGGCGGGAGTGGGGTGTACACTGAAGCTTTCTTT. This encodes CASSLAGGGSGVYTEAFF.

The chain joins TRBV3-1 (or the pseudogene TRBV3-2) to TRBJ2-7; tentatively, D is TRBD2 (5 bases). Trimming took off 2 bases at V and 0 bases at J, with 14 bases between the two ends. There are 16 residues in the CDR3. Per germline, CDR1 LGHDT and CDR2 YNNKEL (reference sequence). CDR3 in DNA: TGTGCCAGCAGCCAAACCATGTCGGGGAGCTCCTACGAGCAGTACTTC. Residues: CASSQTMSGSSYEQYF.

This rearrangement joins TRBV7-9 to TRBJ2-7; TRBD1 might be the D (6 bases). The germline gives CDR1 SEHNR, CDR2 FQNEAQ (reference sequence). The V end was cut by 2 bases, the J end by 0 bases, with 11 bases between. The CDR3 runs 15 residues. The DNA for the CDR3 is TGTGCCAGCAGCTTATCACAGGGCGGCTCCTACGAGCAGTACTTC. Translating gives CASSLSQGGSYEQYF.

This rearrangement joins TRBV18 to TRBJ1-5; 9 bases are shared with TRBD1. Germline CDR1 KGHSH, CDR2 LQKENI. The CDR3 is 17 amino acids. J gave up 1 base and V 5 bases, and 9 bases lay outside the gene matches. CDR3 DNA sequence: TGTGCCAGCTCAACCTATCAACAGGGGGCCAGCAATCAGCCCCAGCATTTT. It codes for CASSTYQQGASNQPQHF.

The chain employs TRBV29-1 and TRBJ1-1; the D gene is possibly TRBD1 (6 bases). The germline V and J ends were trimmed by 6 bases and 4 bases, with 15 bases remaining between them. Per germline, CDR1 SQVTM and CDR2 ANQGSEA. The CDR3 length is 13 residues. DNA for the CDR3: TGCAGCGTAGCCCGACAGGTGGGCACTGAAGCTTTCTTT. This sequence encodes CSVARQVGTEAFF.

This chain uses TRBV5-1 with TRBJ2-3; D not certain. There are 14 residues in the CDR3. V gave up 1 base and J gave up 4 bases, with 10 bases separating them. Germline CDR1 reads SGHRS; CDR2 reads YFSETQ. The CDR3 DNA is TGCGCCAGCAGCTTGTATAGTCGCCCAGATACGCAGTATTTT. Encoded protein: CASSLYSRPDTQYF.

The chain combines TRBV30 with TRBJ1-2; D is undetermined. This CDR3 has 13 residues. In germline, CDR1 is GTSNPN, CDR2 SVGIG (reference sequence). Trimming took off 7 bases at V and 3 bases at J, with 15 bases between the two ends. CDR3 sequence reads: CASDIRGDYGYTF. CDR3 coding DNA: TGTGCCTCCGATATACGCGGGGACTATGGCTACACCTTC.

This sequence joins TRBV11-2 and TRBJ2-5; D is perhaps TRBD1 (6 bases). The germline V gene has CDR1 SGHAT and CDR2 FQNNGV. The CDR3 sequence is 14 residues long. Trimming took 4 bases from V and 0 from J, leaving 9 bases between them. In DNA, the CDR3 is TGTGCCAGCAGCTCCGGGACAAACCAAGAGACCCAGTACTTC. This gives the protein CASSSGTNQETQYF.

The chain joins TRBV7-6 to TRBJ1-2; the D gene is possibly TRBD1 (5 bases). CDR1 is SGHVS and CDR2 is FNYEAQ in the germline V gene. The CDR3 runs 16 residues. Trimming took 1 base from V and 4 from J, leaving 16 bases between them. Here the CDR3 reads CASSLGVLPGGYGYTF. The DNA of the CDR3 is TGTGCCAGCAGCTTAGGGGTCCTACCGGGGGGCTATGGCTACACCTTC.

V is TRBV13 and J is TRBJ1-1; possibly TRBD1 for D (6 bases). Deletions cut 3 bases from V and 4 bases from J, with 15 bases between. Germline V gene sequence: CDR1 PRHDT, CDR2 FYEKMQ (reference sequence). CDR3 length: 15 amino acids. CDR3 DNA sequence: TGTGCCAGCAGCTTCCCGGGGGGCTGGGGCACTGAAGCTTTCTTT. Translating gives CASSFPGGWGTEAFF.

This chain connects TRBV9 to TRBJ1-5; D is possibly TRBD1 (5 bases). Germline CDR1 and CDR2: SGDLS and YYNGEE. This CDR3 spans 13 amino acids. V dropped 0 bases and J dropped 8 bases, with 9 bases sitting between them. The CDR3 DNA is TGTGCCAGCAGCGTAGAATTAGGGGAGCCCCAGCATTTT. Translated: CASSVELGEPQHF.

The chain carries TRBV5-1 and TRBJ1-2; D is undetermined. Per the germline V gene, CDR1 is SGHRS and CDR2 is YFSETQ. There are 17 residues in the CDR3. V was clipped by 0 bases and J by 4 bases, with 19 bases between them. CDR3 sequence: CASSLAGRGPQSYGYTF. The CDR3 DNA follows: TGCGCCAGCAGCTTGGCGGGGAGAGGTCCCCAAAGCTATGGCTACACCTTC.

This clone has more than one count but fewer than ten. V is TRBV24-1 and J is TRBJ2-3, with 8 bases that match TRBD1. The germline V gene has CDR1 KGHDR and CDR2 SFDVKD. The V segment lost 5 bases and the J segment 2 bases; nucleotides outside the gene matches: 14. This CDR3 has 18 residues. For the CDR3, the DNA is TGTGCCACCAGTGCCTATCCAGGGGGCGCACGGGACACAGATACGCAGTATTTT. This encodes CATSAYPGGARDTDTQYF.

The CDR3 region has the DNA TGCGCCAGCAGTGATAGCCGGGCGGGGTCAAACTACGAGCAGTACTTC. This gives the protein CASSDSRAGSNYEQYF. The V and J genes are TRBV10-1 and TRBJ2-7; possibly TRBD2 for D (6 bases). The CDR3 consists of 16 residues. Trimming cost V 3 bases and J 3 bases, with 18 bases left between them. CDR1 and CDR2 from the germline V gene are WNHNN and SYGVQD (reference sequence).

V and J are TRBV5-6 and TRBJ2-1; the D gene is possibly TRBD2 (5 bases). V lost 0 bases, J lost 7 bases, and 11 bases lay in between. This CDR3 spans 14 amino acids. Germline CDR1 and CDR2: SGHDT and YYEEEE. The CDR3 sequence: CASSLDRRWNEQFF. Here the CDR3 DNA reads TGTGCCAGCAGCTTGGACCGGAGGTGGAATGAGCAGTTCTTC.

J is TRBJ1-1 and V is TRBV7-8; TRBD1 aligns across 9 bases. The CDR3 is made up of 15 amino acids. J gave up 1 base and V 6 bases, and 6 bases lay outside the gene matches. CDR1 SGHVS and CDR2 FQNEAQ come from the germline V gene. In nucleotides, the CDR3 is TGTGCCAGCAGACGGATGACAGGGGGGAACACTGAAGCTTTCTTT. It yields the protein CASRRMTGGNTEAFF.

The chain uses TRBV2 and TRBJ1-5, with 8 positions matching TRBD1. CDR1 and CDR2 (germline): SNHLY, FYNNEI. V trimming: 6 bases; J trimming: 1 base; junction bases outside the gene matches: 2. The length of the CDR3 is 14 residues. The CDR3: CASRWTGSNQPQHF. CDR3 coding DNA: TGTGCCAGCAGGTGGACAGGGAGCAATCAGCCCCAGCATTTT.

The rearrangement uses TRBV19 and TRBJ2-1, with 8 bases aligning to TRBD2. The CDR3 consists of 16 residues. Germline CDR1 LNHDA, CDR2 SQIVND (reference sequence). Trimming took 7 bases from V and 4 from J; bases not matched to a gene: 12. The CDR3 spells CASKGFAGGDYNEQFF. In nucleotides, the CDR3 is TGTGCCAGTAAGGGGTTTGCGGGGGGAGATTACAATGAGCAGTTCTTC. Full variable domain (outside the CDR3, taken from reference TRBV19 and TRBJ2-1): DGGITQSPKYLFRKEGQNVTLSCEQNLNHDAMYWYRQDPGQGLRLIYYSQIVNDFQKGDIAEGYSVSREKKESFPLTVTSAQKNPTAFYLCASKGFAGGDYNEQFFGPGTRLTVL.

The chain couples TRBV4-1 to TRBJ1-2, with TRBD1 as a possible D gene (5 bases). The CDR3 totals 15 residues. Germline CDR1 MGHRA, CDR2 YSYEKL. Trimming took off 2 bases at V and 4 bases at J, with 14 bases between the two ends. The CDR3 sequence: CASSQTVGLGYGYTF. The CDR3 nucleotides are TGCGCCAGCAGCCAAACGGTGGGACTGGGCTATGGCTACACCTTC.

The chain joins TRBV4-3 to TRBJ1-3; maybe TRBD1 (5 bases). V shed 3 bases and J shed 0 bases, with 15 bases lying between them. Per germline, CDR1 LGHNA and CDR2 YSLEER. The CDR3 runs to 17 residues. Here the CDR3 DNA reads TGCGCCAGCAGCCAGTTCCTGACAGCGAACTCTGGAAACACCATATATTTT. As protein: CASSQFLTANSGNTIYF.